Sequencing of this TCR beta chain was carried out in a study of Tregs in tolerant kidney transplant recipients (dated by TCRdb to between 2018 and 2020). Background on the whole study: The study used TCRbeta sequencing to identify donor-specific regulatory T cells before combined kidney and bone marrow transplantation, then tracked those cells after transplant. Findings and caveats that apply to the study as a whole: The most biologically relevant and donor-specific TCRbeta repertoire appeared to be identified by expanding Tregs with activated donor B cells. For some patients the PCR primers changed over time, which made it impossible to compare the samples from those patients at the nucleotide level. The study was constrained by small patient numbers, and validation of the findings is required in larger populations and under other immunosuppression protocols. Biological reproducibility was not examined directly, but technical replication error appeared to be minimal. Donor-specific Treg expansion was found to exceed global Treg expansion in tolerant patients, suggesting antigen-driven rather than nonspecific expansion.

A note on this clone: Its antigen is unknown. The observed sequence ends 3 residues before the CDR3 terminus, with the missing tail filled in from the germline J gene.

Read against the paper, the sample's time point label means: 6 months after combined kidney and bone marrow transplant. The transplants used related donors with nonmyeloablative bone marrow transplantation, and mixed chimerism in the human trials was transient. Unstimulated Tregs (CD4+CD25+CD127-), CD4+ non-Tregs (CD4+CD25-), CD4 and CD8 cells were FACS-sorted from thawed PBMCs. The patients were a few recipients of combined kidney and bone marrow transplants from the ITN036ST trial, and samples were available only for these trial subjects. Healthy control blood was processed by Ficoll density gradient to PBMCs and cryopreserved; patient PBMCs were collected before and after transplant. Genomic DNA was extracted from sorted cells with the QIAGEN DNeasy Blood and Tissue Kit for TCRbeta CDR3 sequencing. High-throughput TCRbeta CDR3 sequencing, which included PCR amplification with bias correction and internal controls, was done commercially through immunoSEQ. From the authors' description of their analysis: Unique productive TCRbeta sequences were defined by CDR3 nucleotide sequence when primers matched and otherwise by CDR3 amino acid sequence together with Vbeta and Jbeta genes. To correct for sorting error, sequences found in more than one sorted population at a frequency ratio of 2:1 or less were discarded, and the remaining shared sequences were assigned to the population with the higher frequency. A sequence was defined as donor-reactive if the sequence was expanded at least 5-fold in CFSE-low cells compared with unstimulated cells and had a frequency of at least 0.01% in CFSE-low cells. Repertoire divergence was quantified by Jensen-Shannon divergence using the top 100 TCRbeta sequences ranked by frequency. For samples with multiple sequencing runs, sorting error was corrected in each run separately before the runs were combined. The table was pulled from immuneACCESS by TCRdb, which kept in-frame rearrangements only. Such tables lose some clones; where checked, under half of the loss comes from unresolved V genes, and the rest has no known cause. V and J calls and clone size are given by that table; D and trimming were obtained from the DNA. The table kept for this sample lists thousands of clones. 5.5% to 6.5% of the sample lies in the top ten.

The germline V end is reduced by 2 bases and the J end by 7 bases; junction bases left unmatched: 7. Taken from cysteine to phenylalanine, the CDR3 has 13 residues. The 30 bases shown cover part of the CDR3, and their frame starts at base 1. For CDR1 and CDR2, the germline V gene (reference sequence) lists GTSNPN and SVGIG. In this chain, TRBV30 is recombined with TRBJ1-1; 7 junctional bases match TRBD1. This sequence originates from a human patient who received a combined kidney and bone marrow transplant. It is possible that, after a transplant, some T cells come from the graft donor. The input for sequencing was CD4+ T cells from blood (PBMCs), taken 6 months after the transplant. CDR3 reads: CAWSMTGNVEAFF. The sequenced CDR3 bases are TGTGCCTGGAGTATGACAGGGAATGTTGAA.